A single sample is the source of the 17 T cell receptor beta chains below, sequenced in a study of cytotoxic CD8 clonotypes in ibrutinib-treated CLL. Generated by immunoSEQ multiplex PCR, the TCRdb table keeps only in-frame clones and is missing some. The sample has some 150,000 clones, approximately 80% seen once. The sequences come from PBMCs, collected after 12 months of ibrutinib treatment. These receptors were collected from a human donor with chronic lymphocytic leukemia.

This clone came up a few times. The chain is built from TRBV7-9 and TRBJ1-2, with D possibly TRBD1 on 5 matching bases. Trimming pared 1 base from V and 2 bases from J, leaving 8 bases between. This CDR3 spans 14 amino acids. Germline V CDR1 and CDR2: SEHNR, FQNEAQ (reference sequence). The CDR3 DNA sequence: TGTGCCAGCAGCTTAGGGCAGGGCAACTATGGCTACACCTTC. It codes for CASSLGQGNYGYTF.

The chain combines TRBV2 with TRBJ2-1; no definite D call. Germline V gene sequence: CDR1 SNHLY, CDR2 FYNNEI. The CDR3 covers 15 residues. Trimming left V 3 bases short and J 0 bases short, with 9 bases between. The CDR3 protein is CASSDARSSYNEQFF. As DNA, the CDR3 is TGTGCCAGCAGTGACGCAAGGAGCTCCTACAATGAGCAGTTCTTC.

This chain links TRBV7-9 with TRBJ2-1, with 10 bases fitting TRBD2. The V and J ends lost 4 bases and 0 bases, in that order; junction bases with no gene match: 6. This CDR3 spans 17 amino acids. Germline V gene lookup returns CDR1 SEHNR and CDR2 FQNEAQ (reference sequence). The CDR3 reads CASSSTGLADSYNEQFF. CDR3 sequence (DNA): TGTGCCAGCAGCTCGACCGGACTAGCGGACTCCTACAATGAGCAGTTCTTC.

The chain links TRBV6-5 to TRBJ1-2; D might be TRBD1 (6 bases). CDR3 size: 14 residues. The germline gives CDR1 MNHEY, CDR2 SVGAGI. The germline V and J ends were trimmed by 2 bases and 3 bases, with 10 bases remaining between them. Here the CDR3 reads CASSYISGDYGYTF. DNA for the CDR3: TGTGCCAGCAGTTACATATCAGGGGACTATGGCTACACCTTC.

This clone was picked up a small number of times. V gene TRBV10-3 combines with J gene TRBJ1-5; 7 nucleotides match TRBD1. The junction had 11 bases not matched to a gene; V was cut back by 11 bases and J by 1 base. The CDR3 sequence is 15 residues long. CDR1 is ENHRY, CDR2 SYGVKD, per germline. This CDR3 reads CAARGAGGSNQPQHF. The CDR3 DNA reads TGTGCCGCCCGGGGGGCAGGGGGAAGCAATCAGCCCCAGCATTTT.

This chain joins TRBV6-5 and TRBJ2-7; D may match TRBD1 or TRBD2 (6 bases each). CDR3 length: 13 amino acids. With 6 bases removed from V and 0 bases from J, the gap between germline ends came to 9 bases. CDR1 is MNHEY and CDR2 is SVGAGI in the germline V gene. The CDR3: CASSWGASYEQYF. In nucleotides, the CDR3 is TGTGCCAGCAGCTGGGGGGCCTCCTACGAGCAGTACTTC.

This clone showed up many times. The V gene is TRBV7-3, the J gene TRBJ2-1; perhaps TRBD2 as D (5 bases). CDR3 length: 13 residues. CDR1 is SGHTA and CDR2 is FQGTGA in the germline V gene. Deletions cut 5 bases from V and 6 bases from J, with 11 bases between. CDR3 nucleotide sequence: TGTGCCAGCAGCCCTCGAGGGAGCAATGAGCAGTTCTTC. It encodes CASSPRGSNEQFF.

The rearrangement joins TRBV4-3 to TRBJ1-1, with D unclear. This CDR3 region has 16 residues. V lost 1 base, J lost 0 bases, and 12 bases lay in between. CDR1 is LGHNA and CDR2 is YSLEER in the germline V gene. The CDR3: CASSQVSGFMNTEAFF. The CDR3 DNA reads as TGCGCCAGCAGCCAAGTGTCAGGATTCATGAACACTGAAGCTTTCTTT.

In DNA form, the CDR3 reads TGTGCCAGCAGCTTCACTAGCGGGAACACCGGGGAGCTGTTTTTT. This sequence encodes CASSFTSGNTGELFF. The chain carries TRBV11-3 and TRBJ2-2, with TRBD2 identical over 8 bases. The junction had 1 base not matched to a gene; V was cut back by 3 bases and J by 1 base. CDR1 and CDR2 from the germline V gene are SGHNT and YENEEA. The CDR3 has 15 residues.

V is TRBV13 and J is TRBJ2-6; no firm D call. Germline CDR1 PRHDT, CDR2 FYEKMQ (reference sequence). Trimming removed 0 bases at V and 0 bases at J, with 9 bases between. The length of the CDR3 is 17 residues. CDR3 region: CASSLGYTLSGANVLTF. Here the CDR3 DNA reads TGTGCCAGCAGCTTAGGTTACACTCTCTCTGGGGCCAACGTCCTGACTTTC.

The genes are TRBV14 and TRBJ2-7; D is perhaps TRBD1 (5 bases). The ends were cut back, 1 base at V and 2 bases at J, with 15 bases in the middle. The CDR3 extends over 16 amino acids. CDR1 is SGHDN, CDR2 FVKESK, per germline. The CDR3 region is CASSQARLGVAYEQYF. The CDR3 DNA is TGTGCCAGCAGCCAAGCGCGATTAGGGGTTGCCTACGAGCAGTACTTC.

As DNA, the CDR3 is TGTGCCAGCAGTCTTCAGACAGGACTGGATGAGCAGTTCTTC. Translation gives CASSLQTGLDEQFF. The genes are TRBV6-5 and TRBJ2-1, with a tentative D call TRBD1 (6 bases). The CDR3 is made up of 14 amino acids. V lost 5 bases to trimming and J lost 8 bases, with 16 bases between them. Germline lookup yields CDR1 MNHEY and CDR2 SVGAGI.

Worth noting for this clone: The same CDR3 can be traced to other DNA sequences in this sample. The chain joins TRBV18 to TRBJ2-7; 9 nucleotides line up with TRBD1. The germline CDR1 and CDR2 sequences are KGHSH and LQKENI. V shed 3 bases and J 0 bases; nucleotides not matched to a gene: 0. The CDR3 runs 14 residues. CDR3 in DNA: TGTGCCAGCTCACCGGGACAGGGCTCCTACGAGCAGTACTTC. Encoded protein: CASSPGQGSYEQYF.

J is TRBJ2-5 and V is TRBV2; D is ambiguous. The CDR3 runs to 10 residues. V dropped 7 bases and J dropped 4 bases, with 4 bases sitting between them. Germline lookup yields CDR1 SNHLY and CDR2 FYNNEI. The CDR3: CASKIETQYF. The CDR3 nucleotides are TGTGCCAGCAAGATAGAGACCCAGTACTTC.

This sequence joins TRBV15 and TRBJ2-7, with 7 bases that match TRBD1. V gave up 5 bases and J gave up 4 bases; unmatched junction bases: 8. CDR3 length: 14 amino acids. CDR1 and CDR2 (germline): LNHNV, YYDKDF (reference sequence). The CDR3 DNA follows: TGTGCCACCAGCGTATACAGGGGTGGATACGAGCAGTACTTC. Translating gives CATSVYRGGYEQYF.

This clone was seen once. The rearrangement joins TRBV6-5 to TRBJ1-5; 11 bases line up with TRBD1. The CDR3 is made up of 14 amino acids. Per the germline V gene, CDR1 is MNHEY and CDR2 is SVGAGI. V lost 6 bases to trimming and J lost 4 bases; unmatched junction nucleotides: 2. The CDR3 DNA sequence: TGTGCCAGCAGGAGGGACAGGGGGAATCAGCCCCAGCATTTT. Translation: CASRRDRGNQPQHF.

This chain uses TRBV25-1 with TRBJ2-5; TRBD1 matches at 7 bases. The junction had 14 bases not matched to a gene; V was cut back by 3 bases and J by 4 bases. Germline CDR1 reads MGHDK; CDR2 reads SYGVNS. This CDR3 is built from 17 residues. The CDR3 protein is CASSDTTGPGSGETQYF. Here the CDR3 DNA reads TGTGCCAGCAGTGATACGACAGGGCCAGGTTCGGGAGAGACCCAGTACTTC.